These 23 T cell receptor beta chains share one sample of origin, sequenced in a study of T cells in Graves' hyperthyroidism and ophthalmopathy. RNA transcripts yielded amplified TCR beta CDR3 regions. Carried out on the TCR CDR3, a first-round RT-PCR used the HTBI primer set. TCRdb reanalysed the multiplex PCR reads using MiXCR and keeps one entry per CDR3 protein. Of about 350,000 distinct CDR3 sequences in the sample, roughly 20% were seen once. Sequences were obtained from blood. The origin of the receptors is a woman in her 40s with Graves' ophthalmopathy.

This clonotype has at least ten counts. The chain carries TRBV19 and TRBJ2-2; D is unclear. The ends were cut back, 2 bases at V and 6 bases at J, with 7 bases in the middle. Germline CDR1 LNHDA, CDR2 SQIVND (reference sequence). The length of the CDR3 is 13 residues. CDR3 residues: CASSIPSSGELFF. Written as DNA, the CDR3 is TGTGCCAGTAGTATACCTAGTTCCGGGGAGCTGTTTTTT.

This clonotype was counted a few times. V and J are TRBV6-2 or TRBV6-3 and TRBJ2-7, with 8 positions matching TRBD1. Trimming took 11 bases from V and 4 from J; bases not matched to a gene: 13. The CDR3 is made up of 14 amino acids. CDR1 MNHEY and CDR2 SVGEGT come from the germline V gene. CDR3 loop: CASAHSRQGYEQYF. The CDR3 bases are TGTGCCTCAGCACATTCCAGACAGGGGTACGAGCAGTACTTC.

At least ten counts were recorded for this clonotype. The CDR3 nucleotides read TGTGCCAGCAGCTCCTGGACTAGCGGGAGCGAGCAGTACTTC. Its translation is CASSSWTSGSEQYF. The rearrangement uses TRBV28 and TRBJ2-7, with 13 bases identical to TRBD2. This CDR3 is built from 14 residues. Trimming cost V 6 bases and J 6 bases; bases outside gene matches: 5. In germline, CDR1 is MDHEN, CDR2 SYDVKM.

The rearrangement joins TRBV24-1 to TRBJ2-2; no clear D. The V gene's germline CDR1 is KGHDR and CDR2 SFDVKD. The CDR3 contains 12 residues. V shed 4 bases and J shed 7 bases, with 6 bases lying between them. The CDR3 DNA follows: TGTGCCACCAGTGAAGGGTACGGGGAGCTGTTTTTT. Its translation is CATSEGYGELFF.

This clonotype was picked up a small number of times. The chain is built from TRBV18 and TRBJ2-7, with a possible D match to TRBD1 (6 bases). The CDR3 spans 13 residues. Per the germline V gene, CDR1 is KGHSH and CDR2 is LQKENI. The V end was cut by 3 bases, the J end by 5 bases, with 11 bases between. The CDR3 region has the DNA TGTGCCAGCTCACCTAGGGGGATCGACGAGCAGTACTTC. This translates into CASSPRGIDEQYF.

This clonotype was observed many times. V is TRBV6-5 and J is TRBJ1-2; D unresolved. Trimming took off 6 bases at V and 8 bases at J, with 13 bases between the two ends. The CDR3 is 12 amino acids. CDR1 and CDR2 from the germline V gene are MNHEY and SVGAGI. The CDR3: CASSNRGWGYTF. The CDR3 region has the DNA TGTGCCAGCAGCAATCGGGGTTGGGGCTACACCTTC.

This clonotype was observed many times. The gene calls are TRBV28 and TRBJ1-2; D perhaps matches TRBD1 (6 bases). The V end lost 5 bases, the J end lost 4 bases, and 20 bases lay between the germline ends. This CDR3 region has 16 residues. Per the germline V gene, CDR1 is MDHEN and CDR2 is SYDVKM. The chain's CDR3 is CASSTPRTAVLYGYTF. CDR3 coding DNA: TGTGCCAGCAGTACCCCGCGGACAGCCGTTCTCTATGGCTACACCTTC.

At least ten counts were recorded for this clonotype. The CDR3 nucleotides are TGTGCCAGCAGTGTTCCGGACAGGGACTACGAGCAGTACTTC. Protein sequence: CASSVPDRDYEQYF. This chain connects TRBV25-1 to TRBJ2-7; 8 bases match TRBD1. Germline V lookup: CDR1 MGHDK, CDR2 SYGVNS. Unmatched junction bases numbered 5, after V lost 4 bases and J lost 3 bases. The CDR3 loop spans 14 amino acids.

Many counts were recorded for this clonotype. This chain links TRBV20-1 with TRBJ2-5; D gene unclear. CDR1 is DFQATT, CDR2 SNEGSKA, per germline (reference sequence). This CDR3 is 12 amino acids long. With 0 bases removed from V and 6 bases from J, the gap between germline ends came to 8 bases. The CDR3 is CSARDGVQTQYF. The DNA for the CDR3 is TGCAGTGCTAGAGATGGGGTTCAGACCCAGTACTTC.

In the case of this clonotype: The germline gene is not matched at one end of the junction; a read error may be the cause. The CDR3 region is CASRLSPGQETQYF. CDR3 coding DNA: TGCGCCAGCAGATTGTCACCAGGACAAGAGACTCAGTACTTC. J is TRBJ2-5 and V is TRBV5-1, with a possible D match to TRBD1 (5 bases). This CDR3 is built from 14 residues. CDR1 is SGHRS, CDR2 YFSETQ, per germline.

This clonotype was recorded many times. This chain links TRBV7-8 with TRBJ1-6; D is ambiguous. In germline, CDR1 is SGHVS, CDR2 FQNEAQ. Trimming shortened V by 2 bases and J by 9 bases, and 11 bases separated the two germline ends. The CDR3 is made up of 14 amino acids. As DNA, the CDR3 is TGTGCCAGCAGCTTATTCGGGCGGGGTTCACCCCTCCACTTT. Its protein product is CASSLFGRGSPLHF.

There are many counts of this clonotype. The chain uses TRBV5-1 and TRBJ2-7; 10 bases line up with TRBD2. The germline CDR1 and CDR2 sequences are SGHRS and YFSETQ. V was clipped by 2 bases and J by 3 bases; unmatched bases: 5. This CDR3 is 15 amino acids long. This CDR3 reads CASSFHSSGSYEQYF. As DNA, the CDR3 is TGCGCCAGCAGCTTCCACTCTAGCGGGAGCTACGAGCAGTACTTC.

This clonotype was seen repeatedly, ten times or more. The chain employs TRBV6-7 and TRBJ2-2; TRBD1 matches at 7 bases. TRBV6-7 carries the ORF label, with uncertain function. With V trimmed by 2 bases and J by 2 bases, 2 bases remained unmatched. This CDR3 region has 15 residues. DNA of the CDR3: TGTGCCAGCAGTTACCGGGACAGAAACACCGGGGAGCTGTTTTTT. Translating it yields CASSYRDRNTGELFF.

This clonotype was picked up many times. V gene TRBV20-1 combines with J gene TRBJ2-7, with D possibly matching TRBD2 (6 bases). Germline assignment: CDR1 DFQATT and CDR2 SNEGSKA (reference sequence). V was pared by 2 bases and J by 6 bases, with 8 bases between. This CDR3 has 11 residues. CDR3 protein: CSARREAEQYF. The CDR3 coding sequence is TGCAGTGCTAGAAGGGAGGCCGAGCAGTACTTC.

The V call is TRBV5-1, the J call TRBJ2-7; 7 bases fit TRBD1. Per the germline V gene, CDR1 is SGHRS and CDR2 is YFSETQ. The CDR3 extends over 16 amino acids. With 4 bases clipped from V and 0 bases from J, the junction kept 10 bases outside the gene matches. The CDR3 reads CASSPGQQRNSYEQYF. Written as DNA, the CDR3 is TGCGCCAGCAGCCCGGGACAGCAAAGAAACTCCTACGAGCAGTACTTC. Looking up the rest from reference TRBV5-1 and TRBJ2-7 gives the full variable domain: KAGVTQTPRYLIKTRGQQVTLSCSPISGHRSVSWYQQTPGQGLQFLFEYFSETQRNKGNFPGRFSGRQFSNSRSEMNVSTLELGDSALYLCASSPGQQRNSYEQYFGPGTRLTVT.

This clonotype was observed a few times. This chain links TRBV4-2 with TRBJ2-7, with unresolved D. CDR3 length: 16 residues. V lost 0 bases, J lost 2 bases, and 14 bases lay in between. In germline, CDR1 is LGHNA, CDR2 YNFKEQ. CDR3 sequence (DNA): TGTGCCAGCAGCCAAGAATCTGATAGGATTCCCTACGAGCAGTACTTC. This gives the protein CASSQESDRIPYEQYF.

At least ten counts were recorded for this clonotype. The CDR3 nucleotides are TGTGCCAGCGCCCTCTACGAGCAGTACTTC. Its protein product is CASALYEQYF. V usage is TRBV11-2 and J usage is TRBJ2-7, with D unresolved. This CDR3 spans 10 amino acids. In germline, CDR1 is SGHAT, CDR2 FQNNGV. Trimming took off 8 bases at V and 3 bases at J, with 5 bases between the two ends.

The sample holds a few counts of this clonotype. The chain has TRBV30 and TRBJ2-2; D may be TRBD1 (5 bases). The CDR3 has 15 residues. From germline, CDR1 is GTSNPN and CDR2 SVGIG (reference sequence). Trimming removed 0 bases from V and 0 bases from J, with 8 bases in between. CDR3 amino acids: CAWSVSGTNTGELFF. The CDR3 coding sequence is TGTGCCTGGAGTGTGTCAGGGACGAACACCGGGGAGCTGTTTTTT.

The rearrangement uses TRBV6-1 and TRBJ1-2; D is ambiguous. Trimming cost V 0 bases and J 5 bases, with 4 bases left between them. Looked up from germline, CDR1 is MNHNS and CDR2 is SASEGT. The CDR3 runs to 12 residues. The CDR3 is CASSEARYGYTF. CDR3 DNA sequence: TGTGCCAGCAGTGAAGCGAGATATGGCTACACCTTC.

This clonotype was detected many times. The chain employs TRBV20-1 and TRBJ2-7, with TRBD2 identical over 8 bases. CDR1 is DFQATT and CDR2 is SNEGSKA in the germline V gene (reference sequence). The CDR3 contains 16 residues. V dropped 0 bases and J dropped 3; count of bases not matched to a gene: 10. DNA for the CDR3: TGCAGTGCTAGAGATCTGGCTAGCGGGTGGGGCTACGAGCAGTACTTC. This sequence encodes CSARDLASGWGYEQYF.

This clonotype was counted many times. The chain has TRBV6-2 or TRBV6-3 and TRBJ2-5; D unresolved. Germline CDR1 MNHEY, CDR2 SVGEGT. CDR3 length: 13 residues. Trimming removed 10 bases at V and 2 bases at J, with 14 bases between. CDR3 loop: CATLKGAQETQYF. The DNA for the CDR3 is TGTGCCACCTTGAAAGGAGCGCAAGAGACCCAGTACTTC.

At least ten counts were recorded for this clonotype. The chain joins TRBV13 to TRBJ1-3; 7 bases fit TRBD1. From germline, CDR1 is PRHDT and CDR2 FYEKMQ (reference sequence). The CDR3 is 16 amino acids. The ends lost 5 bases at V and 4 bases at J; junction bases unmatched: 11. The CDR3 bases are TGTGCCAGCAGCCCCATCCAGGGGGAGCTGGGAAACACCATATATTTT. As protein: CASSPIQGELGNTIYF. The whole variable domain, remainder taken from reference TRBV13 and TRBJ1-3, is AAGVIQSPRHLIKEKRETATLKCYPIPRHDTVYWYQQGPGQDPQFLISFYEKMQSDKGSIPDRFSAQQFSDYHSELNMSSLELGDSALYFCASSPIQGELGNTIYFGEGSWLTVV.

The rearrangement uses TRBV19 and TRBJ2-7; TRBD2 is a possible D gene (6 bases). The CDR3 contains 14 residues. The V end was cut by 6 bases, the J end by 0 bases, with 12 bases between. CDR1 and CDR2 (germline): LNHDA, SQIVND (reference sequence). CDR3 in amino acids: CASSPRRDSYEQYF. The CDR3 DNA follows: TGTGCCAGTAGCCCACGGAGGGACTCCTACGAGCAGTACTTC.